This is a list of T cell receptor beta chains from one sample in a study of beta chain features in type 1 diabetes. TCRdb's table, derived via immunoSEQ multiplex PCR, lists solely in-frame clones and lacks some. The sample includes about 620,000 clones, about 14% of them seen just once. Source material: naive CD4+ T cells from blood. Receptor source: a man aged 18-30 years in good health. The conserved cysteine and the conserved F or W are not part of the CDR3 here. Each record gives: V gene, J gene, CDR3 protein.

V gene: TRBV28; J gene: TRBJ1-2; CDR3 protein: ASRQYQVLYT
V gene: TRBV30; J gene: TRBJ2-7; CDR3 protein: ASTASGTGGDYEQY
V gene: TRBV4-1; J gene: TRBJ1-1; CDR3 protein: ASSHGSGGGSEAF
V gene: TRBV19; J gene: TRBJ2-3; CDR3 protein: ASSIDWGTDTQY
V gene: TRBV15; J gene: TRBJ2-2; CDR3 protein: ATSSISVVHGTGELF
V gene: TRBV6-6; J gene: TRBJ2-7; CDR3 protein: ASSYSTGTREAEQY
V gene: TRBV18; J gene: TRBJ2-1; CDR3 protein: ASSPRTSSHNEQF
V gene: TRBV18; J gene: TRBJ2-1; CDR3 protein: ASSQSTGTGRHNEQF
V gene: TRBV6-5; J gene: TRBJ2-3; CDR3 protein: ASSYSTWGRTDTQY
V gene: TRBV7-2; J gene: TRBJ1-2; CDR3 protein: ASSLGGDGYT
V gene: TRBV5-6; J gene: TRBJ2-2; CDR3 protein: ASSLPSAGELF
V gene: TRBV23-1; J gene: TRBJ1-5; CDR3 protein: ASSPHADGGAGQPQH
V gene: TRBV25-1; J gene: TRBJ2-7; CDR3 protein: ASSDWGEQY
V gene: TRBV4-2; J gene: TRBJ2-5; CDR3 protein: ASSDTGTRGQETQY